The rows below give T cell receptor beta chains drawn from one sample of a study of T-cell reconstitution after alpha-beta-depleted transplantation in children. Using its own MiXCR run on the PCR reads, TCRdb lists one record per CDR3 protein. The sample lists a few hundred thousand distinct CDR3 sequences, 15% to 20% seen once, with 2.5% to 4% in the top ten. Sequencing used PBMCs from the stem cell graft donor, obtained from the stem cell graft. Receptor source: a human donor who donated a stem cell graft to a child with acute lymphoblastic leukemia. The CDR3 runs from the conserved cysteine through the conserved F or W. Not every row has a clone size; where given, it reads once, few, many or a size class.

v_gene,abundance,CDR3aa
TRBV7-9,NA,CATLGANVLTF
TRBV6-1,many,CASSASTHSNQPQHF
TRBV3-1,NA,CASSQEGHRFRPEELFF
TRBV7-2,NA,CASSYDRVNEQFF
TRBV5-1,few,CASSWASGSSGELFF
TRBV4-2,NA,CASSQDEGGTPYEQYF
TRBV19,few,CASSTGLSSYEQYF
TRBV30,NA,CAWSRGLGQGALTQPQHF
TRBV5-1,NA,CASSSAGGNEQFF
TRBV5-1,few,CASSIGGRGEQYF
TRBV5-1,many,CASSYATGVTYEQYF
TRBV4-1,few,CASSHPGASSYNEQFF
TRBV20-1,few,CSARSNRAQAQYF
TRBV5-1,many,CASSLVQGTEAFF
TRBV5-1,few,CASSRDRGDEQYF
TRBV30,NA,CAWSVTNEQFF
TRBV12-3/TRBV12-4,NA,CASTGLAGRVNEQFF
TRBV11-2,many,CASTPNRGLLQVHEQYF
TRBV5-1,NA,CASSLARAGGGTDTQYF
TRBV5-5,NA,CASSGGGAGTQETQYF
TRBV25-1,once,CASSEADEQFF
TRBV2,few,CASPQGNYGYTF
TRBV2,NA,CASRPWSPIGNTEAFF
TRBV5-1,few,CATRGRGRRNQPQHF
TRBV7-9,NA,CASAPTEEQFF
TRBV27,NA,CASSRTGAGNTIYF
TRBV27,few,CASSPRGRTTEAFF
TRBV27,NA,CASRYRESYEQYF
TRBV5-1,NA,CASSFLTQNTEAFF
TRBV18,NA,CASSDKDEQYF
TRBV7-9,NA,CASTTGTGLTGELFF
TRBV12-3/TRBV12-4,NA,CASSPKGVRTGELFF
TRBV12-3/TRBV12-4,NA,CASSFRQGNQPQHF
TRBV5-1,few,CASSLELAGGPSDEQYF
TRBV5-1,NA,CASSPGGGLAGSDTQYF
TRBV7-9,NA,CASRSSGTSSYGQYF
TRBV5-1,NA,CASSPTGLLTYEQYF
TRBV10-3,few,CAISGRTSGSRGGEQYF
TRBV7-3,once,CASSLLAIDTQYF
TRBV25-1,few,CASVPGPLAEQYF
TRBV9,few,CASSVGVAPSREQYF
TRBV15,few,CATSRGTSGRLTDTQYF
TRBV2,few,CASSPGTELNEKLFF
TRBV20-1,few,CSASSPRATNEKLFF
TRBV5-8,NA,CASSLVLQNTGELFF
TRBV7-6,NA,CASSLDRGLFEKLFF
TRBV20-1,NA,CSLPLQGGKGNQPQHF
TRBV12-3/TRBV12-4,NA,CASRSGQGSYGYTF
TRBV5-1,few,CASSITGSHEQFF
TRBV3-1,NA,CASSPKTGFGGELFF
TRBV27,NA,CASSLSSAGTVNTEAFF
TRBV27,NA,CASSTPGTGKYNEQFF
TRBV7-9,NA,CASSSGTRDNEQFF
TRBV27,NA,CASRGSSSYEQYF
TRBV3-1,NA,CASSRSTFAYEQYF
TRBV18,NA,CASSPPGTGNEAFF